These 21 T cell receptor beta chains originate from one sample sequenced in a study of T cells after yellow fever vaccination. TCRdb passed the 5' RACE reads through MiXCR, listing each CDR3 protein once. The sample includes 300,000 or so distinct CDR3 sequences, 10% to 15% of them seen just once. The sample in question was CD4+ T cells sorted from PBMCs, obtained 45 days after the yellow fever booster vaccination. The source is a man aged 25-40 years who received the YFV17D yellow fever vaccine.

The V gene is TRBV12-3 or TRBV12-4, the J gene TRBJ1-3, with 12 bases that match TRBD1. The CDR3 sequence is 14 residues long. V lost 6 bases, J lost 7 bases, and 4 bases stayed unmatched. The CDR3 loop reads CASSRGQGANTIYF. CDR3 bases: TGTGCCAGCAGCCGGGGACAGGGGGCGAACACCATATATTTT.

The V and J genes are TRBV4-3 and TRBJ2-1, with D perhaps being TRBD1 or TRBD2 (5 bases each). In germline, CDR1 is LGHNA, CDR2 YSLEER. The V and J ends lost 4 bases and 5 bases respectively, with 18 bases between them. This CDR3 is 16 amino acids long. CDR3 protein: CASSRRPRGTDNEQFF. CDR3 nucleotides: TGCGCCAGCAGCCGAAGACCTAGAGGGACGGACAATGAGCAGTTCTTC.

This clonotype was seen a few times. The chain couples TRBV5-1 to TRBJ2-2; 12 bases agree with TRBD2. The CDR3 runs 17 residues. Germline loops: CDR1 SGHRS, CDR2 YFSETQ. The V segment lost 0 bases and the J segment 6 bases; nucleotides outside the gene matches: 6. CDR3 DNA sequence: TGCGCCAGCAGCTTGGGACTAGCGGGAGTATTTGCCGGGGAGCTGTTTTTT. Amino acid sequence: CASSLGLAGVFAGELFF.

The rearrangement links TRBV7-2 to TRBJ2-7, with TRBD2 identical over 7 bases. The CDR3 is 14 residues long. Germline V lookup: CDR1 SGHTA, CDR2 FQGNSA. The trim removed 2 bases at V and 6 bases at J, leaving 7 bases unmatched. CDR3 loop: CASSLKREVIEQYF. Here the CDR3 DNA reads TGTGCCAGCAGCTTAAAACGGGAGGTCATCGAGCAGTACTTC.

In its sample, this clonotype was seen many times. The V and J genes are TRBV7-6 and TRBJ2-1; D is ambiguous. This CDR3 has 12 amino acids. Germline CDR1 SGHVS, CDR2 FNYEAQ. V dropped 0 bases and J dropped 5 bases, with 2 bases sitting between them. CDR3 sequence reads: CASSLAHNEQFF. The CDR3 DNA follows: TGTGCCAGCAGCTTAGCCCACAATGAGCAGTTCTTC.

This chain's CDR3 is CASSLDGSGYNEQFF. The CDR3, as DNA: TGTGCCAGCAGCTTAGACGGATCAGGGTACAATGAGCAGTTCTTC. The chain uses TRBV7-9 and TRBJ2-1; D is perhaps TRBD1 (5 bases). The germline V gene encodes CDR1 SEHNR and CDR2 FQNEAQ (reference sequence). Trimming shortened V by 1 base and J by 4 bases, and 11 bases separated the two germline ends. The CDR3 has 15 amino acids.

This sequence joins TRBV29-1 and TRBJ2-5, with 7 positions matching TRBD1. This CDR3 has 13 residues. Trimming cost V 8 bases and J 2 bases; bases outside gene matches: 8. Germline CDR1 SQVTM, CDR2 ANQGSEA. The CDR3 DNA reads as TGCAGCTCCCGAACAGGGGCTCAAGAGACCCAGTACTTC. Amino acids: CSSRTGAQETQYF.

J is TRBJ2-1 and V is TRBV19; 11 bases are a match to TRBD2. V lost 6 bases, J lost 7 bases, and 11 bases stayed unmatched. This CDR3 spans 16 amino acids. Per the germline V gene, CDR1 is LNHDA and CDR2 is SQIVND (reference sequence). Here the CDR3 reads CASRLASSGRSNEQFF. CDR3 DNA sequence: TGTGCCAGTAGGCTAGCCTCTAGCGGGAGGTCGAATGAGCAGTTCTTC.

This clonotype was picked up a small number of times. The chain uses TRBV10-3 and TRBJ2-7; no firm D call. The CDR3 is made up of 12 amino acids. Germline loops: CDR1 ENHRY, CDR2 SYGVKD. Trimming removed 2 bases from V and 9 bases from J, with 11 bases in between. The CDR3 is CAISESETGQYF. In DNA form, the CDR3 reads TGTGCCATCAGTGAGAGTGAAACGGGGCAGTACTTC.

The chain joins TRBV7-2 to TRBJ2-5, with 7 bases lining up with TRBD2. The CDR3 sequence is 12 residues long. V dropped 11 bases and J dropped 4; count of bases not matched to a gene: 7. The germline V gene encodes CDR1 SGHTA and CDR2 FQGNSA. The DNA of the CDR3 is TGTGCCGGTGGGGGGAGGGGAGAGACCCAGTACTTC. It yields the protein CAGGGRGETQYF.

There are a few counts of this clonotype. This chain joins TRBV4-3 and TRBJ2-3; a weak D match, TRBD2 (5 bases). Germline CDR1 reads LGHNA; CDR2 reads YSLEER. Trimming left V 4 bases short and J 0 bases short, with 14 bases between. The CDR3 is 16 residues long. In DNA, the CDR3 is TGCGCCAGCAGCCTCTCCGGAGCGGCTAGCACAGATACGCAGTATTTT. Translation gives CASSLSGAASTDTQYF.

The chain is built from TRBV28 and TRBJ2-7; D gene ambiguous. This CDR3 has 12 amino acids. Germline lookup yields CDR1 MDHEN and CDR2 SYDVKM. Trimming cost V 4 bases and J 3 bases, with 7 bases left between them. Written as DNA, the CDR3 is TGTGCCAGCAGTTACAACAACTACGAGCAGTACTTC. Translating gives CASSYNNYEQYF.

V gene TRBV3-1 combines with J gene TRBJ2-7; D unclear. Germline V gene data show CDR1 as LGHDT and CDR2 as YNNKEL (reference sequence). The CDR3 totals 15 residues. V was pared by 2 bases and J by 1 base, with 12 bases between. Written as DNA, the CDR3 is TGTGCCAGCAGCCAATCCCCGTTGAGGTCCTACGAGCAGTACTTC. Its translation: CASSQSPLRSYEQYF.

This clonotype was recorded a few times. The CDR3 region has the DNA TGTGCCACCAGCAGAGGGGGACTTCAAGAGACCCAGTACTTC. Residues: CATSRGGLQETQYF. The chain links TRBV15 to TRBJ2-5, with D maybe TRBD2 (6 bases). Trimming removed 1 base at V and 2 bases at J, with 8 bases between. Germline-derived CDR1 and CDR2 are LNHNV and YYDKDF (reference sequence). This CDR3 region has 14 residues. Filled out from reference TRBV15 and TRBJ2-5, the complete variable domain reads DAMVIQNPRYQVTQFGKPVTLSCSQTLNHNVMYWYQQKSSQAPKLLFHYYDKDFNNEADTPDNFQSRRPNTSFCFLDIRSPGLGDTAMYLCATSRGGLQETQYFGPGTRLLVL.

This clonotype showed up just a few times. This chain uses TRBV29-1 with TRBJ2-7; 8 bases agree with TRBD2. After removal of 7 bases from V and 7 bases from J, the junction contained 12 bases not matched to a gene. This CDR3 is 13 amino acids long. CDR1 SQVTM and CDR2 ANQGSEA come from the germline V gene. The CDR3 DNA sequence: TGCAGCGCCGAGGGGTCGGGAGGGCGTGAGCAGTACTTC. Encoded protein: CSAEGSGGREQYF.

This rearrangement joins TRBV7-8 to TRBJ2-7; D unresolved. The CDR3 is 15 amino acids. Between the trimmed V and J ends, which lost 1 base and 0 bases, there was a span of 10 bases. Germline V lookup: CDR1 SGHVS, CDR2 FQNEAQ. CDR3 coding DNA: TGTGCCAGCAGCTTAGGATATACCAGCTCCTACGAGCAGTACTTC. It yields the protein CASSLGYTSSYEQYF.

This clonotype occurred many times. This chain connects TRBV18 to TRBJ2-7; TRBD1 matches 8 bases. Unmatched junction bases numbered 7, after V lost 6 bases and J lost 6 bases. Germline values: CDR1 KGHSH, CDR2 LQKENI. This CDR3 has 13 residues. The CDR3 spells CASSRGLLGEQYF. The CDR3 coding sequence is TGTGCCAGCTCCAGGGGGCTATTGGGCGAGCAGTACTTC.

The sample holds a few counts of this clonotype. This sequence joins TRBV7-8 and TRBJ2-1, with D possibly being TRBD1 or TRBD2 (5 bases each). Germline CDR1 SGHVS, CDR2 FQNEAQ. The CDR3 is made up of 16 amino acids. V was shortened by 5 bases and J by 4 bases, with 18 bases between the two germline ends. The CDR3: CASSLYTGALYNEQFF. The CDR3 region has the DNA TGTGCCAGCAGCCTATATACCGGGGCGTTATACAATGAGCAGTTCTTC.

This rearrangement joins TRBV7-6 to TRBJ2-1; either TRBD1 or TRBD2 may supply D (6 bases each). This CDR3 comprises 11 residues. CDR1 is SGHVS, CDR2 FNYEAQ, per germline. V shed 4 bases and J shed 12 bases, with 10 bases lying between them. The CDR3 DNA sequence: TGTGCCAGCAGCTCCGGGGGCGCGCAGTTCTTC. Translation gives CASSSGGAQFF.

The rearrangement links TRBV12-3 or TRBV12-4 to TRBJ1-6, with unresolved D. CDR3 length: 15 residues. V lost 0 bases, J lost 9 bases, and 12 bases lay in between. CDR3 DNA: TGTGCCAGCAGTTTAGCTAATCCAATAGTTTCACCCCTCCACTTT. This sequence encodes CASSLANPIVSPLHF.

The V and J genes are TRBV4-2 and TRBJ2-7; D unclear. The V end lost 0 bases, the J end lost 0 bases, and 6 bases lay between the germline ends. Germline loops: CDR1 LGHNA, CDR2 YNFKEQ. The CDR3 contains 14 residues. The CDR3 coding sequence is TGTGCCAGCAGCCAAGACGAGGACTCCTACGAGCAGTACTTC. It codes for CASSQDEDSYEQYF.